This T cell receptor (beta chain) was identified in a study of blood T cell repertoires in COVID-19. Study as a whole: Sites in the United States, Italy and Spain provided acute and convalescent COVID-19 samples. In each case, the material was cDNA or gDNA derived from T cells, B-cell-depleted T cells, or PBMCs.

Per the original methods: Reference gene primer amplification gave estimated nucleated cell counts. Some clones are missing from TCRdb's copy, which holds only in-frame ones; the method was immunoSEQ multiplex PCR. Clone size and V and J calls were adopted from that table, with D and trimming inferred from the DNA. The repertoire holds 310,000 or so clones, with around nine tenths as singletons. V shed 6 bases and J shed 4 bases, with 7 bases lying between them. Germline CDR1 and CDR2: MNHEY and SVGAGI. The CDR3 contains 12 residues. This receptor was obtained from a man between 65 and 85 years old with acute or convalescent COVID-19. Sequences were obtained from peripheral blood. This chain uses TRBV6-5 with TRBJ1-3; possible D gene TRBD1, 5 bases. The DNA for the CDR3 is TGTGCCAGCAGAGGGGTCGGAAACACCATATATTTT. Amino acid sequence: CASRGVGNTIYF.